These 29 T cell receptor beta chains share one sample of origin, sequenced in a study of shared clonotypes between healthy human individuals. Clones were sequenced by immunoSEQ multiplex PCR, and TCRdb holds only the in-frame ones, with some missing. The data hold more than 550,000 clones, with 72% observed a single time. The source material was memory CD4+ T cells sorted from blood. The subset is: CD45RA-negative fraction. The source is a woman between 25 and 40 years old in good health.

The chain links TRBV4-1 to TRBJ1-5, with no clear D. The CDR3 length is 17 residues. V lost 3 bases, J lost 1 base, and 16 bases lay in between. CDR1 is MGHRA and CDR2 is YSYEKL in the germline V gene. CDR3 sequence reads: CASSHPADTRSNQPQHF. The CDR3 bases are TGCGCCAGCAGCCACCCCGCCGACACTCGGAGCAATCAGCCCCAGCATTTT.

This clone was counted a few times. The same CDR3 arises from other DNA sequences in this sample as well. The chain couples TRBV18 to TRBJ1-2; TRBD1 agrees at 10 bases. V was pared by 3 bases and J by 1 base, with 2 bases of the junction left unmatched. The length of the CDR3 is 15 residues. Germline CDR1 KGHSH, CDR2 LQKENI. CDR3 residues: CASSPGTGVNYGYTF. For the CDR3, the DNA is TGTGCCAGCTCACCTGGGACAGGGGTTAACTATGGCTACACCTTC.

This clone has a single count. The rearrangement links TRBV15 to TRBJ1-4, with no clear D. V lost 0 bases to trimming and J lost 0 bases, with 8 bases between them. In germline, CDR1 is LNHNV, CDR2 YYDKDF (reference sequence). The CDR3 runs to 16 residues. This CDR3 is CATSRDSGSTNEKLFF. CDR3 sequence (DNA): TGTGCCACCAGCAGAGATTCGGGCTCAACTAATGAAAAACTGTTTTTT. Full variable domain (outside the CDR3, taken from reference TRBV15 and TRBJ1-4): DAMVIQNPRYQVTQFGKPVTLSCSQTLNHNVMYWYQQKSSQAPKLLFHYYDKDFNNEADTPDNFQSRRPNTSFCFLDIRSPGLGDTAMYLCATSRDSGSTNEKLFFGSGTQLSVL.

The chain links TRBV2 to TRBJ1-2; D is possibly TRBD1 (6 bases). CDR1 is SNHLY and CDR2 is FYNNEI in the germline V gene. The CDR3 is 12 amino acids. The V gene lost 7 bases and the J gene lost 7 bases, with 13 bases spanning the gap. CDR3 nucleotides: TGTGCCAGCACCGCCAGGGGCGGTGGCTACACCTTC. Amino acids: CASTARGGGYTF. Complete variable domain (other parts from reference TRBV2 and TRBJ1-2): EPEVTQTPSHQVTQMGQEVILRCVPISNHLYFYWYRQILGQKVEFLVSFYNNEISEKSEIFDDQFSVERPDGSNFTLKIRSTKLEDSAMYFCASTARGGGYTFGSGTRLTVV.

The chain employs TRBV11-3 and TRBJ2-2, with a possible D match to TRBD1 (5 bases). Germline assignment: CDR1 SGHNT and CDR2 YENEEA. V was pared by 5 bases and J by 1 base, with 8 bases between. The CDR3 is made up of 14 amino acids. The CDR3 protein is CASSQTVNTGELFF. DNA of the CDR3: TGTGCCAGCAGCCAGACAGTGAACACCGGGGAGCTGTTTTTT.

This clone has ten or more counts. The CDR3 DNA follows: TGTGCCAGCACGGCAGAAGAGACCCAGTACTTC. Protein product: CASTAEETQYF. The chain is built from TRBV6-1 and TRBJ2-5, with D unclear. Trimming removed 7 bases from V and 3 bases from J, with 6 bases in between. The CDR3 is 11 amino acids. Germline V lookup: CDR1 MNHNS, CDR2 SASEGT.

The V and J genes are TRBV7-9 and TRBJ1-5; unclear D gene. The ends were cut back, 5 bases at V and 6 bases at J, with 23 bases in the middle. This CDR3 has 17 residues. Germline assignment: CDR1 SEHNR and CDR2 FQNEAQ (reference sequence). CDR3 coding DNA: TGTGCCAGCAGCCTTTCCCCTCGCGGCGGCTCCTTTCAGCCCCAGCATTTT. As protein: CASSLSPRGGSFQPQHF.

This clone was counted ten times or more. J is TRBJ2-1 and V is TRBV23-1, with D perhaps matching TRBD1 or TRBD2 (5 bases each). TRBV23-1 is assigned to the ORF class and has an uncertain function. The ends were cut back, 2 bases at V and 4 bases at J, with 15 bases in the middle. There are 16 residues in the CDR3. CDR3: CASSQAGTHEYNEQFF. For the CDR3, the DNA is TGCGCCAGCAGTCAAGCCGGGACGCATGAATACAATGAGCAGTTCTTC.

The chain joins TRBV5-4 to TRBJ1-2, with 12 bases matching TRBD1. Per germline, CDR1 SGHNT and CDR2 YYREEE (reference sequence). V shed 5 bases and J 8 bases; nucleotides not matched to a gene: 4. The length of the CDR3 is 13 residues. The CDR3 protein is CASRGQGAEGYTF. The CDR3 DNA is TGTGCCAGCAGGGGACAGGGGGCGGAAGGCTACACCTTC.

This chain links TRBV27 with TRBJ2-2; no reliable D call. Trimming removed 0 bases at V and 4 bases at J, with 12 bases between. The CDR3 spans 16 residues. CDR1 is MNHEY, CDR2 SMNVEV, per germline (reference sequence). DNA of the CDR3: TGTGCCAGCAGTTTATCGCCCCTACACAGCACCGGGGAGCTGTTTTTT. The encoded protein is CASSLSPLHSTGELFF.

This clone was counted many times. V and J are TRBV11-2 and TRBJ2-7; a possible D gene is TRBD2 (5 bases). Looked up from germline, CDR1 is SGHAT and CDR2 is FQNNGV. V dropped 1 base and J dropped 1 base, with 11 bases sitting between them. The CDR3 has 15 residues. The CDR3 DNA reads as TGTGCCAGCAGCTTAGCGGCGAGCGGTTCCTACGAGCAGTACTTC. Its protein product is CASSLAASGSYEQYF.

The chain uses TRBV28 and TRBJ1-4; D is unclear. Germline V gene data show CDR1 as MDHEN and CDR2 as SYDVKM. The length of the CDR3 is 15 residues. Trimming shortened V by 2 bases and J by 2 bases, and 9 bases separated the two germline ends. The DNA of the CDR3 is TGTGCCAGCAGTTTAACTGGGCCCACTAATGAAAAACTGTTTTTT. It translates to CASSLTGPTNEKLFF.

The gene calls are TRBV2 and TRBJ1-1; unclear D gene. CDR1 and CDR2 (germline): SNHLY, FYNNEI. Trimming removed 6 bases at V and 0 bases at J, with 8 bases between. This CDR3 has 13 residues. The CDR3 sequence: CASSGRLNTEAFF. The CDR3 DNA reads TGTGCCAGCAGCGGGAGGCTGAACACTGAAGCTTTCTTT.

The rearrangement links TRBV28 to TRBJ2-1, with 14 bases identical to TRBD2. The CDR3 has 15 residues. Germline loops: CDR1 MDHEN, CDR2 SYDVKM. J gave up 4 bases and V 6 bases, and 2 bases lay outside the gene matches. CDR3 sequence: CASRTSGGGYNEQFF. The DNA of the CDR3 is TGTGCCAGCAGGACTAGCGGGGGGGGATACAATGAGCAGTTCTTC.

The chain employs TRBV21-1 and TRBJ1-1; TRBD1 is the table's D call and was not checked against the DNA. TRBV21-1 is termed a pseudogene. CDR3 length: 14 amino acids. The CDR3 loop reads CASTHPPGNTEAFF. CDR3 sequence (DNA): TGTGCCAGCACCCACCCCCCAGGGAACACTGAAGCTTTCTTT.

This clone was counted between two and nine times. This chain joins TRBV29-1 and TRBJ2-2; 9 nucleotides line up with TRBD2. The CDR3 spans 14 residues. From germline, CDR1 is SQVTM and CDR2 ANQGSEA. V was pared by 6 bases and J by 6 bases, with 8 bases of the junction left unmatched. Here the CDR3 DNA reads TGCAGCGTCATTAGCGGGAGTACGGCCGGGGAGCTGTTTTTT. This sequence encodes CSVISGSTAGELFF.

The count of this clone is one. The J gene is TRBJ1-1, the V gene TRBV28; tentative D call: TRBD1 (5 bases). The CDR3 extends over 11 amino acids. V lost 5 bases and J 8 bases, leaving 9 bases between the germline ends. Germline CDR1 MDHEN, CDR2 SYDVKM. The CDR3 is CASSRGREAFF. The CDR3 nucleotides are TGTGCCAGCAGTCGGGGACGGGAAGCTTTCTTT.

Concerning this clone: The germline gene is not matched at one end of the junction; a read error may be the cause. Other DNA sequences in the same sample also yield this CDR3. CDR3 sequence: CASSLGDRDRGEQYF. CDR3 coding DNA: TGCGCCAGCAGCTTGGGGGACAGGGATCGGGGAGAGCAGTATTTC. The chain employs TRBV5-1 and TRBJ2-7; 9 bases are a match to TRBD1. Looked up from germline, CDR1 is SGHRS and CDR2 is YFSETQ. CDR3 length: 15 residues.

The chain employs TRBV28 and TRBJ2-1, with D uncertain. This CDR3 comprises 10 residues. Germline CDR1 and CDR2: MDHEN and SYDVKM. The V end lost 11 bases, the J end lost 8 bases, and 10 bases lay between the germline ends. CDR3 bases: TGTGCCGCGAGTCGTTATGAGCAGTTCTTC. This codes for CAASRYEQFF. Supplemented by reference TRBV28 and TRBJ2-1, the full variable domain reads DVKVTQSSRYLVKRTGEKVFLECVQDMDHENMFWYRQDPGLGLRLIYFSYDVKMKEKGDIPEGYSVSREKKERFSLILESASTNQTSMYLCAASRYEQFFGPGTRLTVL.

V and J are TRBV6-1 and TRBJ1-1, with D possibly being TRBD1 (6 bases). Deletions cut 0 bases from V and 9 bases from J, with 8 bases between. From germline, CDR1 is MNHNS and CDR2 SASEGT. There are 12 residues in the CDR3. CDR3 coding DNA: TGTGCCAGCAGTGAAGCCGGGACAAAAGCTTTCTTT. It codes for CASSEAGTKAFF.

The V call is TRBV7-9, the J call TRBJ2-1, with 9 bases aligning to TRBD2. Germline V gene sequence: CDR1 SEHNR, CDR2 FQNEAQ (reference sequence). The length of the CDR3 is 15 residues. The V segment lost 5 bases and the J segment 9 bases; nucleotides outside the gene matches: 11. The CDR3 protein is CASSPWREGASEQFF. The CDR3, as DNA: TGTGCCAGCAGCCCCTGGCGGGAGGGGGCGAGTGAGCAGTTCTTC.

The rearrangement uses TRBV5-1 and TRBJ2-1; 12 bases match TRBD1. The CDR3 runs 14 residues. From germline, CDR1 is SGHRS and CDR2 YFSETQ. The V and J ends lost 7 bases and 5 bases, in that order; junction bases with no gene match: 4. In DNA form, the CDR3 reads TGCGCCAGCGCAGGGACAGGGGGCAACAATGAGCAGTTCTTC. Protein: CASAGTGGNNEQFF.

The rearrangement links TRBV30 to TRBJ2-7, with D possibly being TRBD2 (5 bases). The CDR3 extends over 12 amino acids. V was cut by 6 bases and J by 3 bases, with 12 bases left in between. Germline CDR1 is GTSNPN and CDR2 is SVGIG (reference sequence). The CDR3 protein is CACNRGGYEQYF. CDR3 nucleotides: TGTGCCTGCAATAGAGGAGGCTACGAGCAGTACTTC.

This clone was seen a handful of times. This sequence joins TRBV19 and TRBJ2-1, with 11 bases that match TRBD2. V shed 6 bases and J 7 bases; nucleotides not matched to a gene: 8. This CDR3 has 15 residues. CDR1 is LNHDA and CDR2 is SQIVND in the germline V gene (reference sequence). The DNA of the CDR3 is TGTGCCAGTAGACCCGCACTAGCGGGAGTTAATGAGCAGTTCTTC. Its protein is CASRPALAGVNEQFF. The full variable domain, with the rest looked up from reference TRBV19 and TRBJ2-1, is DGGITQSPKYLFRKEGQNVTLSCEQNLNHDAMYWYRQDPGQGLRLIYYSQIVNDFQKGDIAEGYSVSREKKESFPLTVTSAQKNPTAFYLCASRPALAGVNEQFFGPGTRLTVL.

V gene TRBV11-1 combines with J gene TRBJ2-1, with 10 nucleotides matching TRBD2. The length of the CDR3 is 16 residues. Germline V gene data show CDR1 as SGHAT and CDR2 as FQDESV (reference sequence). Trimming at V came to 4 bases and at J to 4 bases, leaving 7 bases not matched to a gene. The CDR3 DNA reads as TGTGCCAGCAGCTCGGCTCTAGCGGGAGCATACAATGAGCAGTTCTTC. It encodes CASSSALAGAYNEQFF.

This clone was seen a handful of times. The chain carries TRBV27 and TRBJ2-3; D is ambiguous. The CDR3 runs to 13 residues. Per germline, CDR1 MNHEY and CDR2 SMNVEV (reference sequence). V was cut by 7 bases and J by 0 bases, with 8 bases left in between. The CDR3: CASKGRSTDTQYF. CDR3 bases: TGTGCCAGCAAGGGTCGTAGCACAGATACGCAGTATTTT.

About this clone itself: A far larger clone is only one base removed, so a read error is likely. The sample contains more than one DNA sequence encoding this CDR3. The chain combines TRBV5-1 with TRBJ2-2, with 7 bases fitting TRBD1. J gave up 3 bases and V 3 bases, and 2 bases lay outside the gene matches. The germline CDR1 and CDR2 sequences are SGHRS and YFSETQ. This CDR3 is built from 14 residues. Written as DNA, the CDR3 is TGCGCCAGCAGCTCCGGGACAGACACCGGGGAGCTGTTTTTT. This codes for CASSSGTDTGELFF.

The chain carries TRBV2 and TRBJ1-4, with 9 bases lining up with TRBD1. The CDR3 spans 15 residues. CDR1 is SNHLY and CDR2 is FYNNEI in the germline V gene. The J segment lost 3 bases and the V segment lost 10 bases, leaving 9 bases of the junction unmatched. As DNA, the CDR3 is TGTGCCACCCGACAGGGGGTTTTCGCTAATGAAAAACTGTTTTTT. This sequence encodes CATRQGVFANEKLFF.

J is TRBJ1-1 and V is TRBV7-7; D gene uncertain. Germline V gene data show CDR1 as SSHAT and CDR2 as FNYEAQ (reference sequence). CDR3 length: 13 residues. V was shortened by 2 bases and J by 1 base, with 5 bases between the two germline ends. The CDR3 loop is CASSLNTNTEAFF. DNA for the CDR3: TGTGCCAGCAGCTTAAATACGAACACTGAAGCTTTCTTT. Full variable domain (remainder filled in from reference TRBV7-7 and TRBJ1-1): GAGVSQSPRYKVTKRGQDVTLRCDPISSHATLYWYQQALGQGPEFLTYFNYEAQPDKSGLPSDRFSAERPEGSISTLTIQRTEQRDSAMYRCASSLNTNTEAFFGQGTRLTVV.